Shown below are 13 T cell receptor beta chains from a single sample sequenced in a study of OX40 agonist ivuxolimab in advanced cancers. The library was produced with the immunoSEQ multiplex PCR assay. This is the immuneACCESS table as TCRdb keeps it, with only in-frame sequences that have V and J called. A part of the clones is gone; compared with another copy, unresolved V genes explain less than half, and the rest is unexplained. In all, the sample holds roughly 68,000 clones, and about 89% of those were seen once. The ten largest clones capture 4% of the sample. The sample in question was CD4+ or CD8+ T cells sorted from blood, obtained in a trial of the OX40 agonist ivuxolimab. The receptors here all came from an adult with an advanced solid tumor such as melanoma, head and neck, liver or kidney cancer.

V and J are TRBV7-8 and TRBJ2-2; 8 bases align to TRBD2. The V segment lost 5 bases and the J segment 0 bases; nucleotides outside the gene matches: 5. The CDR3 runs to 16 residues. Germline CDR1 SGHVS, CDR2 FQNEAQ. This chain's CDR3 is CASSRLAFANTGELFF. In DNA form, the CDR3 reads TGTGCCAGCAGCCGACTAGCGTTCGCGAACACCGGGGAGCTGTTTTTT.

Of note for this clone: Germline is not matched at one junction end, which may reflect a read error. The chain links TRBV7-9 to TRBJ1-2; tentatively, D is TRBD1 (6 bases). CDR3 length: 12 residues. Germline V gives CDR1 SEHNR, CDR2 FQNEAQ (reference sequence). CDR3 nucleotides: TGTGTCAGCAGCTTTACAGGGAGTGGCTACACCTTC. This sequence encodes CVSSFTGSGYTF.

This clone was observed once. The V call is TRBV28, the J call TRBJ1-2; a weak D match, TRBD1 (5 bases). CDR3 length: 16 residues. CDR1 and CDR2 from the germline V gene are MDHEN and SYDVKM. V dropped 5 bases and J dropped 5 bases, with 21 bases sitting between them. The CDR3 DNA reads as TGTGCCAGCAGTGAACCCCTCCTGAGGGGAGCGTATGGCTACACCTTC. This codes for CASSEPLLRGAYGYTF.

The V gene is TRBV27, the J gene TRBJ1-2, with 7 bases identical to TRBD1. V was clipped by 5 bases and J by 4 bases; unmatched bases: 10. The V gene's germline CDR1 is MNHEY and CDR2 SMNVEV (reference sequence). CDR3 size: 15 residues. CDR3 residues: CASSLGRGGGYGYTF. DNA of the CDR3: TGTGCCAGCAGTCTAGGACGAGGGGGCGGCTATGGCTACACCTTC.

V and J are TRBV6-5 and TRBJ1-2, with TRBD1 identical over 8 bases. Germline assignment: CDR1 MNHEY and CDR2 SVGAGI. Unmatched junction bases numbered 6, after V lost 2 bases and J lost 7 bases. The CDR3 spans 14 residues. CDR3 coding DNA: TGTGCCAGCAGTTACCCGGCAGGGGGCTCTGGCTACACCTTC. Encoded protein: CASSYPAGGSGYTF.

V and J are TRBV4-1 and TRBJ2-6; D gene ambiguous. The ends were cut back, 3 bases at V and 12 bases at J, with 9 bases in the middle. The V gene's germline CDR1 is MGHRA and CDR2 YSYEKL. This CDR3 is built from 12 residues. The CDR3 loop reads CASSQRLGVLTF. CDR3 sequence (DNA): TGCGCCAGCAGCCAGAGGCTCGGCGTCCTGACTTTC.

In its sample, this clone was seen a few times. V is TRBV18 and J is TRBJ2-7, with 7 positions matching TRBD1. Trimming at V came to 0 bases and at J to 5 bases, leaving 4 bases not matched to a gene. The CDR3 is made up of 14 amino acids. From germline, CDR1 is KGHSH and CDR2 LQKENI. The DNA for the CDR3 is TGTGCCAGCTCACCACCGCCAGGGGGTAACGAGCAGTACTTC. This sequence encodes CASSPPPGGNEQYF.

The rearrangement joins TRBV11-2 to TRBJ2-1; 8 bases line up with TRBD2. Per the germline V gene, CDR1 is SGHAT and CDR2 is FQNNGV. V trimming: 5 bases; J trimming: 0 bases; junction bases outside the gene matches: 3. The CDR3 loop spans 15 amino acids. The CDR3 coding sequence is TGTGCCAGCAGCCCGAGCGGGAGCTCCTACAATGAGCAGTTCTTC. The encoded protein is CASSPSGSSYNEQFF. Combining the CDR3 with reference TRBV11-2 and TRBJ2-1 gives the whole variable domain EAGVAQSPRYKIIEKRQSVAFWCNPISGHATLYWYQQILGQGPKLLIQFQNNGVVDDSQLPKDRFSAERLKGVDSTLKIQPAKLEDSAVYLCASSPSGSSYNEQFFGPGTRLTVL.

The V call is TRBV19, the J call TRBJ2-7, with 9 positions matching TRBD1. Germline loops: CDR1 LNHDA, CDR2 SQIVND (reference sequence). The CDR3 has 19 residues. The V segment lost 4 bases and the J segment 4 bases; nucleotides outside the gene matches: 20. CDR3 sequence reads: CASSRLLNTGTGFSYEQYF. The CDR3 coding sequence is TGTGCCAGTAGTAGATTACTTAACACCGGGACAGGGTTTTCGTACGAGCAGTACTTC.

This sequence joins TRBV28 and TRBJ2-3; 7 nucleotides match TRBD2. This CDR3 has 12 residues. Germline lookup yields CDR1 MDHEN and CDR2 SYDVKM. V was clipped by 5 bases and J by 8 bases; unmatched bases: 4. The CDR3 DNA follows: TGTGCCAGCAGTGGACTAGTTACTACGCAGTATTTT. This gives the protein CASSGLVTTQYF.

The rearrangement links TRBV5-1 to TRBJ2-5, with TRBD1 matching 7 bases. The trim removed 4 bases at V and 2 bases at J, leaving 8 bases unmatched. The CDR3 is made up of 15 amino acids. Germline CDR1 and CDR2: SGHRS and YFSETQ. The CDR3 nucleotides read TGCGCCAGCAGCCATCGACAGGGTCTGCAAGAGACCCAGTACTTC. It is translated as CASSHRQGLQETQYF.

The chain is built from TRBV9 and TRBJ1-6; D remains unclear. CDR3 length equals 15 residues. Germline V gives CDR1 SGDLS, CDR2 YYNGEE. V was clipped by 0 bases and J by 4 bases, with 8 bases between them. The CDR3 sequence is CASSVGLTYNSPLHF. Here the CDR3 DNA reads TGTGCCAGCAGCGTAGGCCTCACGTATAATTCACCCCTCCACTTT.

This chain links TRBV27 with TRBJ2-1; TRBD2 matches 14 bases. After removal of 5 bases from V and 4 bases from J, the junction contained 7 bases not matched to a gene. In germline, CDR1 is MNHEY, CDR2 SMNVEV (reference sequence). This CDR3 has 17 residues. CDR3 region: CASSPRTSGRKYNEQFF. The CDR3 bases are TGTGCCAGCAGTCCCAGGACTAGCGGGAGGAAATACAATGAGCAGTTCTTC.